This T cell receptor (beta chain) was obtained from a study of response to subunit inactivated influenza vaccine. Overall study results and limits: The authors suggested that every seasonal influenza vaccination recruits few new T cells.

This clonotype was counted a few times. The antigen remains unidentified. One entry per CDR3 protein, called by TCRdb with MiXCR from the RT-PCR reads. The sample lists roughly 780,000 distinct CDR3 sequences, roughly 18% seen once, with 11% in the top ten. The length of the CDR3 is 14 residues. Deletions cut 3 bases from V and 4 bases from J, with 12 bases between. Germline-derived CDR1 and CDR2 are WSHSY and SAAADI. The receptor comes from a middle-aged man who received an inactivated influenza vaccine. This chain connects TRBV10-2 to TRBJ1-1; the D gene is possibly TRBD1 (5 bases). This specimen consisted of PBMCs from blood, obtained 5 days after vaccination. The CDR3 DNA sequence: TGCGCCAGCAGTGAAGGGGTGATCGGCACTGAAGCTTTCTTT. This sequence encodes CASSEGVIGTEAFF.